These 16 T cell receptor beta chains were all obtained from the same sample, sequenced in a study of early T cells in non-severe SARS-CoV-2 infection. TCRdb re-called the 5' RACE reads through MiXCR, storing one row per CDR3 protein. The data show about 49,000 distinct CDR3 sequences, with about 6% seen just once and about 2.7% held by the top ten. Specimen: whole blood, collected at baseline. Receptors were obtained from an adult who was a healthcare worker with PCR-confirmed SARS-CoV-2 infection or an uninfected control (not recorded which).

This clonotype occurred many times. The rearrangement joins TRBV20-1 to TRBJ2-1; 12 bases are a match to TRBD2. The junction had 4 bases not matched to a gene; V was cut back by 7 bases and J by 6 bases. CDR3 length: 13 residues. CDR1 DFQATT and CDR2 SNEGSKA come from the germline V gene (reference sequence). The CDR3 sequence: CSVRLAGVNEQFF. CDR3 sequence (DNA): TGCAGTGTGAGACTAGCGGGGGTCAATGAGCAGTTCTTC.

The CDR3 nucleotides are TGTGCCAGCAGGTCTAGCGGGGGGGCCAACAATGAGCAGTTCTTC. This encodes CASRSSGGANNEQFF. The chain combines TRBV12-3 or TRBV12-4 with TRBJ2-1; 12 bases fit TRBD2. The length of the CDR3 is 15 residues. With V trimmed by 6 bases and J by 5 bases, 5 bases remained unmatched.

There are many counts of this clonotype. CDR3 loop: CASSPGSGSRTDTQYF. CDR3 bases: TGTGCCAGCAGCCCCGGGTCGGGGAGCCGCACAGATACGCAGTATTTT. This rearrangement joins TRBV11-3 to TRBJ2-3, with a tentative D call TRBD2 (5 bases). CDR1 and CDR2 from the germline V gene are SGHNT and YENEEA. The CDR3 loop spans 16 amino acids. V gave up 5 bases and J gave up 1 base, with 16 bases separating them.

Many counts were recorded for this clonotype. The chain employs TRBV20-1 and TRBJ1-6, with 7 bases aligning to TRBD1. The CDR3 extends over 17 amino acids. J lost 7 bases, V lost 1 base, and 13 bases had no gene match. The germline V gene has CDR1 DFQATT and CDR2 SNEGSKA (reference sequence). The CDR3 nucleotides are TGCAGTGCTAGAGGACGACAGGGCCTTACTACCAATTCACCCCTCCACTTT. Amino acids: CSARGRQGLTTNSPLHF.

This clonotype was counted at least ten times. This chain links TRBV12-5 with TRBJ1-3; the match to TRBD1 covers 7 bases. The ends lost 0 bases at V and 0 bases at J; junction bases unmatched: 2. CDR3 length: 16 residues. Per germline, CDR1 LGHNT and CDR2 FRNRAP. The CDR3 DNA is TGTGCTAGTGGTTTGGTGACAGGGTCCTCTGGAAACACCATATATTTT. As protein: CASGLVTGSSGNTIYF.

This clonotype was seen a handful of times. The CDR3 coding sequence is TGTGCCTGGAGTGTGGGGGCTAACTATGGCTACACCTTC. This translates into CAWSVGANYGYTF. This chain joins TRBV30 and TRBJ1-2; D might be TRBD1 (5 bases). V dropped 0 bases and J dropped 0 bases, with 5 bases sitting between them. CDR1 GTSNPN and CDR2 SVGIG come from the germline V gene (reference sequence). The CDR3 runs to 13 residues.

The chain has TRBV14 and TRBJ2-6; TRBD2 is a possible D gene (6 bases). Germline V CDR1 and CDR2: SGHDN, FVKESK. The CDR3 has 19 residues. V was shortened by 0 bases and J by 0 bases, with 15 bases between the two germline ends. For the CDR3, the DNA is TGTGCCAGCAGCCAAGAAGGACGGGGGTCTCCCTCTGGGGCCAACGTCCTGACTTTC. Protein sequence: CASSQEGRGSPSGANVLTF.

The DNA for the CDR3 is TGTGCCAGCAGCTCACCCGGGACTAGCGGGGGTCCGAGCTCCTACAATGAGCAGTTCTTC. Its translation is CASSSPGTSGGPSSYNEQFF. This chain joins TRBV11-3 and TRBJ2-1; 14 nucleotides agree with TRBD2. V lost 4 bases to trimming and J lost 0 bases; unmatched junction nucleotides: 11. CDR1 and CDR2 from the germline V gene are SGHNT and YENEEA. The CDR3 runs to 20 residues.

This clonotype was detected a few times. This sequence joins TRBV7-9 and TRBJ1-1; the D gene is possibly TRBD1 (5 bases). CDR1 is SEHNR and CDR2 is FQNEAQ in the germline V gene (reference sequence). The CDR3 sequence is 13 residues long. Between the trimmed V and J ends, which lost 1 base and 5 bases, there was a span of 8 bases. CDR3 loop: CASSLVRGTEAFF. CDR3 coding DNA: TGTGCCAGCAGCTTAGTAAGGGGAACTGAAGCTTTCTTT.

V is TRBV5-1 and J is TRBJ1-1; 8 bases fit TRBD1. Losses at the gene ends were 0 bases for V and 5 bases for J; bases not matched to a gene: 3. This CDR3 region has 14 residues. The germline V gene has CDR1 SGHRS and CDR2 YFSETQ. CDR3 sequence reads: CASSLGQGATEAFF. DNA for the CDR3: TGCGCCAGCAGCTTGGGGCAGGGGGCAACTGAAGCTTTCTTT.

Only a few counts were recorded for this clonotype. This chain joins TRBV5-1 and TRBJ2-7; 8 nucleotides line up with TRBD2. Germline V gene sequence: CDR1 SGHRS, CDR2 YFSETQ. V lost 4 bases, J lost 7 bases, and 7 bases stayed unmatched. The CDR3 is made up of 13 amino acids. CDR3 residues: CASSPGGVREQYF. CDR3 DNA: TGCGCCAGCAGCCCGGGAGGGGTACGGGAGCAGTACTTC.

The chain joins TRBV4-1 to TRBJ1-1; perhaps TRBD1 as D (5 bases). The CDR3 sequence is 16 residues long. The V and J ends lost 1 base and 5 bases respectively, with 17 bases between them. The germline V gene has CDR1 MGHRA and CDR2 YSYEKL. DNA of the CDR3: TGCGCCAGCAGCCAAGCCTCCCCTCGACAGAGGACTGAAGCTTTCTTT. Protein product: CASSQASPRQRTEAFF.

There are many counts of this clonotype. The chain carries TRBV4-3 and TRBJ1-5; no definite D call. Trimming took 0 bases from V and 0 from J, leaving 9 bases between them. CDR3 size: 16 residues. The germline gives CDR1 LGHNA, CDR2 YSLEER. The CDR3 reads CASSQEYSYSNQPQHF. The CDR3 coding sequence is TGCGCCAGCAGCCAAGAATACAGCTATAGCAATCAGCCCCAGCATTTT.

This clonotype has ten or more counts. The rearrangement links TRBV4-3 to TRBJ2-3, with D perhaps TRBD1 (6 bases). This CDR3 is 16 amino acids long. Trimming took off 0 bases at V and 5 bases at J, with 15 bases between the two ends. CDR1 and CDR2 from the germline V gene are LGHNA and YSLEER. CDR3 sequence (DNA): TGCGCCAGCAGCCAAGAAGGGGGTCCGGAGGTAGATACGCAGTATTTT. Translating gives CASSQEGGPEVDTQYF.

Turning to this clonotype: A read error may explain this, as a much larger clone is one base away. The chain uses TRBV4-2 and TRBJ2-3; 10 nucleotides line up with TRBD2. The CDR3 extends over 17 amino acids. Germline V CDR1 and CDR2: LGHNA, YNFKEQ. The CDR3 region has the DNA TGTGCCAGCAGCCAAGATCTTAGGACTAGCGGCACAGATTCGCAGTATTTT. Encoded protein: CASSQDLRTSGTDSQYF.

This clonotype was counted at least ten times. The chain has TRBV4-3 and TRBJ2-3; TRBD1 aligns across 9 bases. The CDR3 covers 16 residues. V lost 4 bases to trimming and J lost 4 bases; unmatched junction nucleotides: 9. Germline V gene sequence: CDR1 LGHNA, CDR2 YSLEER. CDR3 protein: CASSRSSGTGPDTQYF. The CDR3 DNA reads TGCGCCAGCAGCCGATCATCCGGGACAGGGCCAGATACGCAGTATTTT.